Given below is one TCR beta chain in context. What this receptor recognizes is not known. The junction and the germline gene differ at one end; a read error may be behind it. These data belong to a study of breast tumors, draining lymph nodes, adjacent tissues (TCRdb year 2016). At the level of the whole study: In breast cancer patients, the study compared the TCR beta repertoires of tumor, adjacent nontumor tissue and axillary lymph nodes. In human breast cancer, the study set out to assess how tumor, surrounding tissue and draining lymph node repertoires relate to one another and whether T cells might be exchanged between them. Paper-wide results and their limitations: Tumor T-cell repertoires showed less diversity than lymph node repertoires and more diversity than nontumor tissue repertoires, and tumor T-cell repertoires showed preferential V and J gene usage. The data were considered consistent with most tumor T cells being derived from the lymph node and subsequently expanding within tumor tissue. The similarity between tumor and nontumor tissue repertoires was significantly greater in luminal-like breast cancer than in basal-like breast cancer. Rather than being directly demonstrated, the conclusion that tumor T cells originate in lymph nodes was presented as consistent with a hypothesis.

Lymph node samples were obtained from the axillary draining lymph nodes of breast cancer patients. This sample was sequenced with an Illumina HiSeq 2000. Multiplex PCR amplification was used to build the TCR beta chain libraries. The amplified TCR beta chain products were analyzed by high-throughput sequencing. TCRdb redid the processing of the public reads, applying fastp at Q25 and MiXCR, and retained in-frame beta chains. Rows merge per CDR3 protein into single entries with the most common DNA and genes. Present in this sample are 150,000 to 200,000 distinct CDR3 sequences, 30% to 35% of which were seen just once. The leading ten clones occupy about 4% of the sample. This TCR derives from a female donor with breast cancer. Some clones in this sample may be carry-over from other donors' samples. The sequenced sample was axillary lymph node tissue.

The CDR3 reads CASSESWRGAYNEQFF. The DNA is TGTGCCAGCAGTGAAAGTTGGCGGGGGGCCTACAATGAGCAGTTCTTC. The chain was built from TRBV10-3 and TRBJ2-1; the central 8 bases match TRBD2. The CDR1 and CDR2 encoded by the germline V gene are ENHRY and SYGVKD. From its cysteine to its phenylalanine, the CDR3 spans 16 amino acids. Solely the CDR3 DNA is kept, with 48 bases framed from the first base.